The rows below give T cell receptor beta chains drawn from one sample of a study of blood T cell repertoires in COVID-19. The table came from immunoSEQ multiplex PCR; TCRdb's copy has only in-frame clones and leaves some out. This sample has 60,000 to 65,000 clones; more than 80% occur once, and the top ten carry about 9.1%. The specimen was peripheral blood. These receptors were collected from a woman older than 75 with active COVID-19. Both conserved end residues are part of each CDR3. The D gene is left open where the match is weak. Size tells how often a clone was seen (once, few, many) or the class of an expanded clone, and some rows leave it out.

j_call	clone_size	d_call	v_call	cdr3_nt	cdr3_aa
TRBJ1-6	.	.	TRBV14	TGTGCCAGCAGCCGATACCAACCGGGTCCCCTCCACTTT	CASSRYQPGPLHF
TRBJ2-3	.	.	TRBV4-2	TGTGCCAGCAGCCAAGATGGGACATATAGCGCAGATACGCAGTATTTT	CASSQDGTYSADTQYF
TRBJ2-5	.	.	TRBV4-2	TGTGCCAGCAGCCAAGTTAGTGGGGGAGGAGGCGTAGAGACCCAGTACTTC	CASSQVSGGGGVETQYF
TRBJ2-7	.	TRBD1	TRBV6-5	TGTGCCAGCAGTTATAGAAGGACAGGCACCTACGAGCAGTACTTC	CASSYRRTGTYEQYF
TRBJ2-3	once	TRBD2	TRBV19	TGTGCCAGTAGTATTGCAGAAACTAGCGGATATACGAATACGCAGTATTTT	CASSIAETSGYTNTQYF
TRBJ2-5	.	.	TRBV21-1	TGTGCCAGCAGCAAAGACAGGGTTGGGGAGACCCAGTACTTC	CASSKDRVGETQYF
TRBJ2-3	.	.	TRBV29-1	TGCAGCTCTGAGGGAGTGGGCTTCACAGATACGCAGTATTTT	CSSEGVGFTDTQYF
TRBJ1-5	.	TRBD1	TRBV5-1	TGCGCCAGCAGCTTGGTCCCATTGACAGGGCCTTATCAGCCCCAGCATTTT	CASSLVPLTGPYQPQHF
TRBJ2-3	.	.	TRBV11-2	TGTGCCAGCAGCCTAATCACCACCCGCACAGATACGCAGTATTTT	CASSLITTRTDTQYF
TRBJ2-3	.	TRBD2	TRBV3-1/TRBV3-2	TGTGCCAGCAGCCAAGATCGACTAGCGGAGAACACAGATACGCAGTATTTT	CASSQDRLAENTDTQYF
TRBJ2-1	.	.	TRBV29-1	TGCAGCGTTGAGGCCGGAGATGTAACCGCCAATGAGCAGTTCTTC	CSVEAGDVTANEQFF
TRBJ2-2	once	.	TRBV4-2	TGTGCCAGCAGCCAAAGGGGAGGAGAAAACACCGGGGAGCTGTTTTTT	CASSQRGGENTGELFF
TRBJ2-1	.	.	TRBV9	TGTGCCAGCAGCGGAAGCGGATACTCCTACAATGAGCAGTTCTTC	CASSGSGYSYNEQFF
TRBJ2-7	once	.	TRBV6-6	TGTGCCAGCAGCATACTAGGTCCCCCCTACGAGCAGTACTTC	CASSILGPPYEQYF
TRBJ2-1	.	.	TRBV5-6	TGTGCCAGCAACAGGGATCATGAGCAGTTCTTC	CASNRDHEQFF